This is a list of T cell receptor beta chains from one sample in a study of a mutant IDH1 vaccine in newly diagnosed glioma. Here immunoSEQ multiplex PCR was the method, and the copy in TCRdb shows in-frame clones only, minus some. This table holds 30,000 or so clones, roughly 80% found once. Antigens for these TCRs are unknown. The material sequenced was PBMCs, taken from a glioma patient whose treatment included an IDH1 peptide vaccine. The receptors originated from a woman between 18 and 29 years old with glioma. The CDR3 runs from the conserved cysteine through the conserved F or W. A D gene is named only where the DNA matches it firmly. The listing skips clone size in some rows; elsewhere it reads once, few, many or a size class.

cdr3_aa	cdr3_nt	clone_size	j_call	v_call	d_call
CASSQDYGAPYNEQFF	TGTGCCAGCAGCCAAGATTATGGGGCCCCCTACAATGAGCAGTTCTTC	.	TRBJ2-1	TRBV4-2	.
CAISKDREGPQYF	TGTGCCATCAGTAAGGACAGGGAGGGGCCCCAGTACTTC	few	TRBJ2-5	TRBV10-3	.
CASSETRGRAETQYF	TGTGCCAGCAGTGAAACCCGGGGGAGGGCAGAGACCCAGTACTTC	few	TRBJ2-5	TRBV2	TRBD2
CASSERQGVDGYTF	TGTGCCAGCAGTGAGCGACAGGGTGTGGATGGCTACACCTTC	.	TRBJ1-2	TRBV6-4	TRBD1
CATRGGYEQYF	TGTGCCACCAGGGGCGGATACGAGCAGTACTTC	.	TRBJ2-7	TRBV6-5	.
CASSDSFQTLNTEAFF	TGTGCCAGCAGCGACTCTTTTCAGACTTTGAACACTGAAGCTTTCTTT	.	TRBJ1-1	TRBV9	.
CAIRGRGQVSPLHF	TGTGCCATAAGGGGGCGGGGACAAGTTTCACCCCTCCACTTT	.	TRBJ1-6	TRBV10-3	TRBD1
CASSLGWGARNTEAFF	TGTGCCAGCAGCTTGGGGTGGGGGGCCCGGAACACTGAAGCTTTCTTT	.	TRBJ1-1	TRBV5-8	.
CASSPLGTRETQYF	TGTGCCAGCTCACCTTTGGGGACCAGGGAGACCCAGTACTTC	.	TRBJ2-5	TRBV18	.
CASSEARAATNEKLFF	TGTGCCAGCAGTGAAGCGAGGGCTGCAACTAATGAAAAACTGTTTTTT	.	TRBJ1-4	TRBV6-1	.
CASSGLTNQPQHF	TGTGCCAGTAGCGGCCTGACCAATCAGCCCCAGCATTTT	few	TRBJ1-5	TRBV19	.
CASSFRAGGNNEQFF	TGTGCCAGCAGCTTTCGTGCGGGGGGTAACAATGAGCAGTTCTTC	.	TRBJ2-1	TRBV7-6	TRBD2
CASRPDSGAAGNTIYF	TGTGCCAGCAGGCCCGATTCAGGGGCGGCAGGAAACACCATATATTTT	few	TRBJ1-3	TRBV19	.
CASSQGGQPALADTQYF	TGTGCCAGCAGTCAAGGGGGACAGCCGGCGTTAGCAGATACGCAGTATTTT	.	TRBJ2-3	TRBV11-3	TRBD1
CASSQDRGSGSSYEQYF	TGCGCCAGCAGCCAAGATCGGGGTAGCGGGTCCTCCTACGAGCAGTACTTC	.	TRBJ2-7	TRBV4-1	TRBD2
CASSSSGRAGLGEQYF	TGTGCCAGCAGCTCTAGCGGGAGGGCTGGTTTGGGCGAGCAGTACTTC	.	TRBJ2-7	TRBV11-2	TRBD2
CATSRDGENQPQHF	TGTGCCACCAGCAGAGATGGCGAGAATCAGCCCCAGCATTTT	.	TRBJ1-5	TRBV15	.
CASSQDHPGPYEQYF	TGCGCCAGCAGCCAAGATCACCCGGGGCCCTACGAGCAGTACTTC	.	TRBJ2-7	TRBV4-1	.
CASSDRGAPLQETQYF	TGTGCCAGCAGTGACAGGGGCGCTCCGCTCCAAGAGACCCAGTACTTC	.	TRBJ2-5	TRBV25-1	.
CASSGFGANVLTF	TGTGCCAGCTCCGGCTTTGGGGCCAACGTCCTGACTTTC	.	TRBJ2-6	TRBV6-1	.
CASSLGPRQGTEAFF	TGTGCCAGCTCACTGGGGCCTAGACAGGGGACCGAAGCTTTCTTT	.	TRBJ1-1	TRBV18	TRBD1
CAVQGAGDEKLFF	TGTGCCGTTCAGGGGGCGGGCGATGAAAAACTGTTTTTT	.	TRBJ1-4	TRBV7-9	TRBD1
CASSPRGGLAGVSSYEQYF	TGTGCCAGCTCACCACGAGGGGGACTAGCGGGGGTTTCCTCCTACGAGCAGTACTTC	few	TRBJ2-7	TRBV18	TRBD2
CASGGRETYNEQFF	TGTGCCAGTGGGGGGAGGGAAACCTACAATGAGCAGTTCTTC	.	TRBJ2-1	TRBV9	TRBD2
CASSPRKGEAFF	TGTGCCAGCAGCCCGCGGAAGGGGGAAGCTTTCTTT	.	TRBJ1-1	TRBV13	.
CASSPGSSYGYTF	TGTGCCAGCAGCCCAGGGTCGAGCTATGGCTACACCTTC	.	TRBJ1-2	TRBV6-5	.
CASSLNWGGGEKLFF	TGTGCCAGCAGCTTAAATTGGGGGGGCGGTGAAAAACTGTTTTTT	.	TRBJ1-4	TRBV7-2	.
CASSIVAGDNQPQHF	TGTGCCAGTAGTATAGTAGCAGGGGACAATCAGCCCCAGCATTTT	.	TRBJ1-5	TRBV19	.
CASSFGELSYNEQFF	TGTGCCAGCAGCTTCGGGGAACTTTCCTACAATGAGCAGTTCTTC	.	TRBJ2-1	TRBV7-2	.
CSVEVVAGSNVLTF	TGCAGCGTTGAAGTCGTGGCTGGCTCCAACGTCCTGACTTTC	.	TRBJ2-6	TRBV29-1	.
CASSSTSGGSGELFF	TGTGCTAGCAGCTCAACTAGCGGGGGGTCCGGGGAGCTGTTTTTT	.	TRBJ2-2	TRBV7-7	TRBD2
CASSLATPPKSYEQYF	TGTGCCAGCAGCCTCGCGACCCCCCCTAAGTCCTACGAGCAGTACTTC	.	TRBJ2-7	TRBV7-2	.
CASSLNPAGGGNEQFF	TGTGCCAGCTCCCTTAATCCAGCGGGAGGGGGCAATGAGCAGTTCTTC	.	TRBJ2-1	TRBV18	TRBD2
CASSSRKGSIRETQYF	TGTGCCAGCAGCTCCCGGAAAGGTTCGATTAGGGAGACCCAGTACTTC	.	TRBJ2-5	TRBV7-2	.
CASSLDSGGPLSSYNEQFF	TGTGCCAGCAGCTTAGATAGCGGGGGGCCCCTCAGCTCCTACAATGAGCAGTTCTTC	.	TRBJ2-1	TRBV11-3	TRBD2
CASSFIATGGYGYTF	TGTGCCAGCAGTTTCATTGCGACAGGGGGCTATGGCTACACCTTC	.	TRBJ1-2	TRBV27	TRBD1
CASSLAGGEQYF	TGCGCCAGCAGCTTGGCAGGGGGCGAGCAGTACTTC	.	TRBJ2-7	TRBV5-1	TRBD1
CASSFKSGIGYTF	TGTGCCAGCAGTTTCAAATCAGGTATCGGCTACACCTTC	.	TRBJ1-2	TRBV5-6	.
CASSLEGQYTDTQYF	TGCGCCAGCAGCTTGGAGGGACAGTACACAGATACGCAGTATTTT	few	TRBJ2-3	TRBV5-1	TRBD1
CASSPLGESNQPQHF	TGTGCCAGCTCACCACTGGGGGAAAGCAATCAGCCCCAGCATTTT	.	TRBJ1-5	TRBV18	.
CASSLVSSQETQYF	TGTGCCAGCAGCTTGGTTAGCAGTCAAGAGACCCAGTACTTC	once	TRBJ2-5	TRBV5-4	.
CASRRDRAHTGELFF	TGTGCCAGCAGAAGGGACAGGGCTCACACCGGGGAGCTGTTTTTT	few	TRBJ2-2	TRBV2	TRBD1
CASSQDSWIEGHYGYTF	TGCGCCAGCAGCCAAGATAGTTGGATTGAGGGCCACTATGGCTACACCTTC	once	TRBJ1-2	TRBV4-1	.
CATSRDRGRTGTGEQFF	TGTGCCACCAGCAGAGATAGAGGCCGGACAGGGACTGGTGAGCAGTTCTTC	.	TRBJ2-1	TRBV15	TRBD1